The 26 T cell receptor beta chains below come from one sample, sequenced in a study of blood T cell repertoires in COVID-19. Assay: immunoSEQ multiplex PCR; the TCRdb copy retains only in-frame clones and omits some. The sample holds hundreds of thousands of clones, around 90% seen once. Sequencing used PBMCs or T cells enriched from blood (not recorded which). The receptors originated from a woman aged 18 to 35 with acute COVID-19.

V usage is TRBV5-1 and J usage is TRBJ2-3; weak D call: TRBD1 (7 bases). Germline CDR1 reads SGHRS; CDR2 reads YFSETQ. The CDR3 has 16 residues. Trimming pared 4 bases from V and 6 bases from J, leaving 21 bases between. The CDR3 region is CASSVQGGILSDTQYF. The CDR3 DNA is TGCGCCAGCAGCGTGCAGGGGGGTATTCTGTCGGATACGCAGTATTTT.

The chain recombines TRBV5-4 with TRBJ1-1; no reliable D call. The CDR3 length is 14 residues. Germline values: CDR1 SGHNT, CDR2 YYREEE (reference sequence). Trimming shortened V by 4 bases and J by 4 bases, and 14 bases separated the two germline ends. The CDR3 nucleotides read TGTGCCAGCAGCCCACGTAGTGCGCCCACTGAAGCTTTCTTT. Protein: CASSPRSAPTEAFF.

The V call is TRBV5-1, the J call TRBJ2-1; TRBD2 agrees at 7 bases. Germline CDR1 SGHRS, CDR2 YFSETQ. Germline trimming cut 5 bases from V and 3 bases from J; bases unmatched to any gene: 11. There are 16 residues in the CDR3. CDR3 in amino acids: CASREPYTGGYNEQFF. DNA of the CDR3: TGCGCCAGCAGGGAGCCATATACGGGAGGCTACAATGAGCAGTTCTTC.

The chain is built from TRBV7-9 and TRBJ1-4, with D unclear. Trimming pared 1 base from V and 3 bases from J, leaving 6 bases between. CDR1 SEHNR and CDR2 FQNEAQ come from the germline V gene (reference sequence). The CDR3 totals 14 residues. The CDR3 loop is CASSLVRSNEKLFF. CDR3 in DNA: TGTGCCAGCAGCTTAGTACGGTCTAATGAAAAACTGTTTTTT.

This clone was observed many times. The V call is TRBV7-8, the J call TRBJ1-1; TRBD1 matches at 8 bases. CDR3 length: 15 residues. V lost 5 bases and J lost 5; bases outside the gene matches: 10. Germline CDR1 reads SGHVS; CDR2 reads FQNEAQ. This CDR3 is CASSPDRAGGTEAFF. The CDR3 DNA is TGTGCCAGCAGCCCGGACAGGGCGGGTGGGACTGAAGCTTTCTTT.

V is TRBV24-1 and J is TRBJ1-4; no definite D call. This CDR3 contains 15 residues. The germline V gene has CDR1 KGHDR and CDR2 SFDVKD. V shed 9 bases and J shed 0 bases, with 13 bases lying between them. The CDR3 bases are TGTGCCACCGTGTGGAGATTAACAACTAATGAAAAACTGTTTTTT. Protein: CATVWRLTTNEKLFF.

This clone is a singleton in its sample. The chain combines TRBV29-1 with TRBJ2-7; D possibly corresponds to TRBD1 (6 bases). Germline loops: CDR1 SQVTM, CDR2 ANQGSEA. The CDR3 sequence is 15 residues long. V gave up 6 bases and J gave up 4 bases, with 22 bases separating them. CDR3 amino acids: CSVRQQIGGSYEQYF. The CDR3 coding sequence is TGCAGCGTCCGACAGCAAATAGGGGGATCTTACGAGCAGTACTTC.

The chain has TRBV19 and TRBJ1-6, with a tentative D call TRBD1 (6 bases). This CDR3 is 14 amino acids long. The germline V gene encodes CDR1 LNHDA and CDR2 SQIVND (reference sequence). V gave up 3 bases and J gave up 6 bases, with 9 bases separating them. CDR3 residues: CASSIQGSNSPLHF. The CDR3 DNA reads TGTGCCAGTAGTATCCAGGGGAGTAATTCACCCCTCCACTTT.

V is TRBV19 and J is TRBJ1-1; 9 nucleotides agree with TRBD1. This CDR3 comprises 15 residues. Germline V gene data show CDR1 as LNHDA and CDR2 as SQIVND (reference sequence). J lost 5 bases, V lost 6 bases, and 10 bases had no gene match. CDR3 sequence reads: CASSYHRGRGTEAFF. In DNA form, the CDR3 reads TGTGCCAGTAGCTATCACAGGGGGCGAGGGACTGAAGCTTTCTTT.

This clone was observed a handful of times. The chain recombines TRBV7-9 with TRBJ1-2; D is ambiguous. V lost 5 bases and J lost 8, with 15 bases in between. Looked up from germline, CDR1 is SEHNR and CDR2 is FQNEAQ (reference sequence). This CDR3 region has 13 residues. CDR3 region: CASSDSPSAGYTF. Written as DNA, the CDR3 is TGTGCCAGCAGCGATAGTCCATCAGCGGGCTACACCTTC.

The V call is TRBV4-1, the J call TRBJ2-2; D possibly corresponds to TRBD1 (5 bases). V lost 4 bases and J 5 bases, leaving 20 bases between the germline ends. The CDR3 sequence is 17 residues long. CDR1 is MGHRA and CDR2 is YSYEKL in the germline V gene. CDR3 sequence: CASSPGQAITRTGELFF. DNA for the CDR3: TGCGCCAGCAGCCCTGGACAAGCCATAACGAGGACCGGGGAGCTGTTTTTT.

The chain is built from TRBV9 and TRBJ2-1, with TRBD2 identical over 12 bases. After removal of 1 base from V and 3 bases from J, the junction contained 14 bases not matched to a gene. From germline, CDR1 is SGDLS and CDR2 YYNGEE. CDR3 length: 20 residues. For the CDR3, the DNA is TGTGCCAGCAGCGTATCACTAGCGGGAGGTCCCCGTCCTTACTACAATGAGCAGTTCTTC. Protein: CASSVSLAGGPRPYYNEQFF.

The chain is built from TRBV3-1 (or the pseudogene TRBV3-2) and TRBJ2-7; no clear D. The V gene's germline CDR1 is LGHDT and CDR2 YNNKEL (reference sequence). CDR3 length: 13 residues. The V and J ends lost 4 bases and 1 base respectively, with 8 bases between them. The CDR3 loop reads CASSRHRSYEQYF. The CDR3 DNA reads TGTGCCAGCAGCCGTCACCGGTCCTACGAGCAGTACTTC.

This clone was seen once. The chain combines TRBV28 with TRBJ2-2; TRBD1 aligns across 10 bases. The CDR3 contains 16 residues. The V and J ends lost 0 bases and 4 bases, in that order; junction bases with no gene match: 2. Germline-derived CDR1 and CDR2 are MDHEN and SYDVKM. CDR3 region: CASSLWTGGITGELFF. The CDR3 DNA is TGTGCCAGCAGTTTATGGACAGGGGGCATCACCGGGGAGCTGTTTTTT.

The chain uses TRBV29-1 and TRBJ1-2; D remains ambiguous. The V gene's germline CDR1 is SQVTM and CDR2 ANQGSEA. Trimming left V 4 bases short and J 0 bases short, with 9 bases between. This CDR3 has 13 residues. The DNA for the CDR3 is TGCAGCGTTGTGGTGGAGGCTAACTATGGCTACACCTTC. Translated, it gives CSVVVEANYGYTF.

The chain uses TRBV28 and TRBJ1-1; possible D gene TRBD1, 6 bases. Germline V gene lookup returns CDR1 MDHEN and CDR2 SYDVKM. This CDR3 spans 15 amino acids. Trimming left V 2 bases short and J 3 bases short, with 13 bases between. CDR3 bases: TGTGCCAGCAGTTTACGGCAGGGGCGGTACACTGAAGCTTTCTTT. It yields the protein CASSLRQGRYTEAFF.

The chain employs TRBV7-2 and TRBJ2-1; the D gene is possibly TRBD2 (6 bases). V gave up 4 bases and J gave up 6 bases, with 16 bases separating them. The CDR3 is made up of 15 amino acids. Germline V gene lookup returns CDR1 SGHTA and CDR2 FQGNSA. The CDR3 is CASSWRQRRGNEQFF. DNA for the CDR3: TGTGCCAGCAGCTGGCGTCAGCGGAGGGGCAATGAGCAGTTCTTC.

V and J are TRBV10-1 and TRBJ2-7; 8 nucleotides match TRBD2. J lost 4 bases, V lost 3 bases, and 2 bases had no gene match. Germline CDR1 and CDR2: WNHNN and SYGVQD (reference sequence). There are 13 residues in the CDR3. CDR3 bases: TGCGCCAGCAGTGACGGCGGGAGGTACGAGCAGTACTTC. This translates into CASSDGGRYEQYF.

CDR3 in DNA: TGTGCCAGCAGCTTTAGCGGCTCCTACAATGAGCAGTTCTTC. Protein product: CASSFSGSYNEQFF. The chain combines TRBV5-5 with TRBJ2-1, with a weak D call TRBD2 (6 bases). The length of the CDR3 is 14 residues. Germline V CDR1 and CDR2: SGHKS, YYEKEE (reference sequence). With 2 bases removed from V and 0 bases from J, the gap between germline ends came to 6 bases.

J is TRBJ2-1 and V is TRBV7-9; 7 nucleotides line up with TRBD2. The CDR3 is 16 amino acids. Trimming cost V 1 base and J 9 bases; bases outside gene matches: 12. Germline V lookup: CDR1 SEHNR, CDR2 FQNEAQ (reference sequence). CDR3 DNA: TGTGCCAGCAGCTTAGTTCGGATCAGCGGGATGGGTGAGCAGTTCTTC. Amino acid sequence: CASSLVRISGMGEQFF.

V is TRBV7-9 and J is TRBJ1-2; TRBD1 aligns across 7 bases. Germline V gene lookup returns CDR1 SEHNR and CDR2 FQNEAQ (reference sequence). The V and J ends lost 5 bases and 6 bases, in that order; junction bases with no gene match: 6. This CDR3 region has 13 residues. DNA for the CDR3: TGTGCCAGCAGCGGGACAGTGTGGGATGGCTACACCTTC. Residues: CASSGTVWDGYTF.

The chain joins TRBV11-2 to TRBJ2-7, with D possibly TRBD1 on 5 matching bases. The CDR3 totals 14 residues. Germline CDR1 is SGHAT and CDR2 is FQNNGV. Deletions cut 6 bases from V and 1 base from J, with 13 bases between. The CDR3, as DNA: TGTGCCAGCAGTGTGTTTCAGGGTTCCTACGAGCAGTACTTC. Translation gives CASSVFQGSYEQYF.

The chain is built from TRBV10-2 and TRBJ2-1; no definite D call. CDR3 length equals 12 residues. Germline V lookup: CDR1 WSHSY, CDR2 SAAADI. Trimming stripped 0 bases from V and 7 bases from J, with 4 bases between. CDR3 nucleotide sequence: TGCGCCAGCAGTGAGTCCGGGAATGAGCAGTTCTTC. Protein sequence: CASSESGNEQFF.

V gene TRBV15 combines with J gene TRBJ2-7, with D tentatively TRBD1 (6 bases). Germline V gene lookup returns CDR1 LNHNV and CDR2 YYDKDF (reference sequence). CDR3 size: 15 residues. V was shortened by 6 bases and J by 3 bases, with 18 bases between the two germline ends. For the CDR3, the DNA is TGTGCCACCAGTCAGCGTAGGGGGTCTAGCTACGAGCAGTACTTC. This sequence encodes CATSQRRGSSYEQYF.

Written as DNA, the CDR3 is TGTGCCAGCAGTGTAAGCGGGGGTCCAAATACGCAGTATTTT. Encoded protein: CASSVSGGPNTQYF. This chain uses TRBV28 with TRBJ2-3; 8 bases align to TRBD2. Looked up from germline, CDR1 is MDHEN and CDR2 is SYDVKM. The J segment lost 7 bases and the V segment lost 5 bases, leaving 8 bases of the junction unmatched. This CDR3 has 14 residues.

For the CDR3, the DNA is TGTGCCAGCAGCTTAGGTCATCGGGATAGACAAAAGGTCCACGAGCAGTACTTC. Translated: CASSLGHRDRQKVHEQYF. The V call is TRBV11-2, the J call TRBJ2-7; maybe TRBD2 (5 bases). Germline CDR1 and CDR2: SGHAT and FQNNGV. The CDR3 covers 18 residues. V was pared by 1 base and J by 5 bases, with 24 bases between.